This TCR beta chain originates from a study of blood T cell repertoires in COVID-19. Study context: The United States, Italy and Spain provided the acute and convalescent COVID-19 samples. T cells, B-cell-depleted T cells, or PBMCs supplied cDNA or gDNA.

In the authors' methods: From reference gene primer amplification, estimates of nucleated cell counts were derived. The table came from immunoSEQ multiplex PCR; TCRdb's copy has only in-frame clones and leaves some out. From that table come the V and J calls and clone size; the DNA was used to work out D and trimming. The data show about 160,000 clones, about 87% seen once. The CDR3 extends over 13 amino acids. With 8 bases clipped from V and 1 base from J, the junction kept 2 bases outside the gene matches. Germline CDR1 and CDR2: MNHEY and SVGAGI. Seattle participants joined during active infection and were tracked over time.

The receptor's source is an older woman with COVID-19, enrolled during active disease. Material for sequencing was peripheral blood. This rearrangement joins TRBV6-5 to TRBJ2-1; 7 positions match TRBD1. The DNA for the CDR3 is TGTGCCAGCCGACAGGGTTCCTACAATGAGCAGTTCTTC. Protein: CASRQGSYNEQFF.